Below, 16 T cell receptor beta chains from the same sample are listed, as sequenced in a study of shared clonotypes between healthy human individuals. Clones were sequenced by immunoSEQ multiplex PCR, and TCRdb holds only the in-frame ones, with some missing. The table records approximately 1.1 million clones, about 80% of them present only once. Input material: memory CD4+ T cells from PBMCs. Subset of the sample: CD45RA-negative fraction. These receptors originate from a man aged 18-30 years in good health. Some clones in this sample may be carry-over from other donors' samples.

The rearrangement uses TRBV7-3 and TRBJ1-1, with 7 bases lining up with TRBD1. CDR3 length: 13 amino acids. Germline assignment: CDR1 SGHTA and CDR2 FQGTGA. With 5 bases clipped from V and 5 bases from J, the junction kept 5 bases outside the gene matches. The CDR3 loop reads CASSPDRWTEAFF. CDR3 in DNA: TGTGCCAGCAGCCCGGACAGGTGGACTGAAGCTTTCTTT.

The genes are TRBV28 and TRBJ2-7; 14 bases are a match to TRBD2. With V trimmed by 4 bases and J by 4 bases, 3 bases remained unmatched. The CDR3 consists of 15 residues. The V gene's germline CDR1 is MDHEN and CDR2 SYDVKM. DNA for the CDR3: TGTGCCAGCAGTTCCGGGACTAGCGGGAGTTACGAGCAGTACTTC. It specifies CASSSGTSGSYEQYF.

The rearrangement links TRBV9 to TRBJ1-1; no firm D call. V lost 1 base to trimming and J lost 0 bases, with 4 bases between them. The CDR3 sequence is 13 residues long. The germline V gene encodes CDR1 SGDLS and CDR2 YYNGEE. CDR3 amino acids: CASSVNMNTEAFF. DNA of the CDR3: TGTGCCAGCAGCGTAAATATGAACACTGAAGCTTTCTTT.

The CDR3 spells CASSPEIYSNQPQHF. In DNA form, the CDR3 reads TGTGCCAGCTCACCAGAAATATATAGCAATCAGCCCCAGCATTTT. V gene TRBV18 combines with J gene TRBJ1-5; D remains unclear. Trimming stripped 2 bases from V and 0 bases from J, with 8 bases between. The CDR3 is made up of 15 amino acids. The germline V gene encodes CDR1 KGHSH and CDR2 LQKENI.

The V gene is TRBV28, the J gene TRBJ1-5, with TRBD1 identical over 9 bases. CDR1 is MDHEN, CDR2 SYDVKM, per germline. The length of the CDR3 is 16 residues. The V gene end was trimmed by 2 bases and the J gene end by 4 bases; junction bases not matched to a gene: 6. The CDR3 loop reads CASSLMDRGVNQPQHF. In DNA, the CDR3 is TGTGCCAGCAGTTTAATGGACAGGGGCGTTAATCAGCCCCAGCATTTT.

The V and J genes are TRBV5-1 and TRBJ1-2; 7 bases fit TRBD1. With V trimmed by 4 bases and J by 7 bases, 16 bases remained unmatched. CDR3 length: 16 amino acids. CDR1 SGHRS and CDR2 YFSETQ come from the germline V gene. The CDR3 protein is CASSPREQGPLGGYTF. The CDR3 bases are TGCGCCAGCAGCCCGCGCGAACAGGGGCCCTTGGGTGGCTACACCTTC.

This clone was counted only a few times. The same CDR3 is also encoded by other DNA sequences in this sample. The V gene is TRBV28, the J gene TRBJ2-1, with unresolved D. This CDR3 has 11 residues. The V gene lost 5 bases and the J gene lost 4 bases, with 3 bases spanning the gap. CDR1 is MDHEN, CDR2 SYDVKM, per germline. The CDR3 bases are TGTGCCAGCAGTCGGTACAATGAGCAGTTCTTC. Its protein is CASSRYNEQFF.

The chain links TRBV29-1 to TRBJ2-7; no firm D call. The CDR3 loop spans 11 amino acids. V was pared by 4 bases and J by 6 bases, with 10 bases between. Germline CDR1 reads SQVTM; CDR2 reads ANQGSEA. CDR3 sequence (DNA): TGCAGCGTTGCCGGGCAGGTCGAGCAGTACTTC. This codes for CSVAGQVEQYF.

This clone was detected once. This chain connects TRBV28 to TRBJ1-4, with D maybe TRBD1 (6 bases). V was shortened by 8 bases and J by 4 bases, with 20 bases between the two germline ends. The V gene's germline CDR1 is MDHEN and CDR2 SYDVKM. The CDR3 length is 16 residues. The DNA of the CDR3 is TGTGCCAGCGGGGTCGGGGGCGGAGAGTTTAATGAAAAACTGTTTTTT. The encoded protein is CASGVGGGEFNEKLFF.

This chain links TRBV11-2 with TRBJ2-7; either TRBD1 or TRBD2 may fit D (6 bases each). Looked up from germline, CDR1 is SGHAT and CDR2 is FQNNGV. The CDR3 has 14 residues. Between the trimmed V and J ends, which lost 1 base and 6 bases, there was a span of 13 bases. Written as DNA, the CDR3 is TGTGCCAGCAGCTTAGCCGGCAAGGGGGGCGAGCAGTACTTC. Its translation: CASSLAGKGGEQYF.

The rearrangement uses TRBV19 and TRBJ2-5, with D maybe TRBD2 (5 bases). The germline gives CDR1 LNHDA, CDR2 SQIVND (reference sequence). The CDR3 is made up of 13 amino acids. Trimming took 5 bases from V and 5 from J, leaving 12 bases between them. The CDR3 sequence is CASSPRTRETQYF. The CDR3 DNA reads as TGTGCCAGTAGTCCCAGGACTCGCGAGACCCAGTACTTC.

The chain carries TRBV5-1 and TRBJ1-1; 12 nucleotides match TRBD1. The CDR3 covers 15 residues. J gave up 6 bases and V 4 bases, and 7 bases lay outside the gene matches. Germline assignment: CDR1 SGHRS and CDR2 YFSETQ. DNA of the CDR3: TGCGCCAGCAGCGCCTCTGGGACAGGGGGCTCTGAAGCTTTCTTT. It is translated as CASSASGTGGSEAFF.

V and J are TRBV6-5 and TRBJ2-5, with 9 bases that match TRBD2. Trimming took 4 bases from V and 5 from J; bases not matched to a gene: 5. Germline CDR1 MNHEY, CDR2 SVGAGI. The CDR3 is 14 amino acids. The CDR3 is CASSLAGVGETQYF. In nucleotides, the CDR3 is TGTGCCAGCAGTTTAGCGGGAGTAGGCGAGACCCAGTACTTC.

This clone turned up a few times. The chain joins TRBV2 to TRBJ1-5; possible D gene TRBD1, 6 bases. CDR3 size: 16 residues. Trimming removed 6 bases at V and 6 bases at J, with 21 bases between. CDR1 SNHLY and CDR2 FYNNEI come from the germline V gene. CDR3 in DNA: TGTGCCAGCAGGGGGCCTGAGGGGAAAGGGGGTCAGCCCCAGCATTTT. Its translation is CASRGPEGKGGQPQHF.

The chain recombines TRBV7-2 with TRBJ1-5; D is ambiguous. V dropped 2 bases and J dropped 3 bases, with 11 bases sitting between them. This CDR3 region has 15 residues. CDR1 is SGHTA, CDR2 FQGNSA, per germline. Here the CDR3 DNA reads TGTGCCAGCAGCTTAACCCAGGCTAACAATCAGCCCCAGCATTTT. Protein product: CASSLTQANNQPQHF.

The table lists this clone with a few counts. V gene TRBV7-7 combines with J gene TRBJ1-1; D gene ambiguous. Trimming removed 5 bases at V and 8 bases at J, with 3 bases between. The CDR3 runs 9 residues. Germline CDR1 is SSHAT and CDR2 is FNYEAQ (reference sequence). The CDR3 nucleotides read TGTGCCAGCAGCCCGGAAGCTTTCTTT. The encoded protein is CASSPEAFF.